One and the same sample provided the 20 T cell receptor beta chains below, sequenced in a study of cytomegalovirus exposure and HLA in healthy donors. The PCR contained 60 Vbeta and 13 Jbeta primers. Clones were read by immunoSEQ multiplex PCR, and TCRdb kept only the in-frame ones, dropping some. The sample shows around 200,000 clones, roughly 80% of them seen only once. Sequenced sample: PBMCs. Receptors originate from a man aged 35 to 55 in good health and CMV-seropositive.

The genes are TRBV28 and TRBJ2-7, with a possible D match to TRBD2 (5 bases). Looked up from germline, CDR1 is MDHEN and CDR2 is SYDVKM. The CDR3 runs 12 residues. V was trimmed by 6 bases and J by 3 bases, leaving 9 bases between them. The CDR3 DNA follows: TGTGCCAGCAGCCTCGGGATCTACGAGCAGTACTTC. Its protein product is CASSLGIYEQYF.

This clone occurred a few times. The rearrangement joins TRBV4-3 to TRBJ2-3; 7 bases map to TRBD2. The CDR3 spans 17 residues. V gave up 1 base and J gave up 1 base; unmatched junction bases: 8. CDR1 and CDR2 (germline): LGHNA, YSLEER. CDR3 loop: CASSQVPGLAGTDTQYF. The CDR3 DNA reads TGCGCCAGCAGCCAAGTGCCTGGGCTAGCGGGCACAGATACGCAGTATTTT.

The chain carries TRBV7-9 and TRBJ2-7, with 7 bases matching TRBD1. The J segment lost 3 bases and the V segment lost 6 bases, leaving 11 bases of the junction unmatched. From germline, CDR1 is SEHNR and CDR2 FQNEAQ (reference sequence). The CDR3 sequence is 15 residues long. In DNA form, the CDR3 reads TGTGCCAGCAGTGGGCCCCACAGGGGCCGCTACGAGCAGTACTTC. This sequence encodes CASSGPHRGRYEQYF.

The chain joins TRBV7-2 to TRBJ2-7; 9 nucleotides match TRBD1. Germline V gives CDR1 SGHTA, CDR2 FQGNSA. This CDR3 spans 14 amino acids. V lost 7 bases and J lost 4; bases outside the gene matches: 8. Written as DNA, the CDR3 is TGTGCCAGCACCCAGACAGGGGGATTGTACGAGCAGTACTTC. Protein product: CASTQTGGLYEQYF.

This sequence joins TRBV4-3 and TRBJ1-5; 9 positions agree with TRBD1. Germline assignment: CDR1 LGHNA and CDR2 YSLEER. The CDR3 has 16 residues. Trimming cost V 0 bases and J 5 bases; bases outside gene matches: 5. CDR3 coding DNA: TGCGCCAGCAGCCAAGATTTAGGACAGGGGTATCAGCCCCAGCATTTT. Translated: CASSQDLGQGYQPQHF.

CDR3 in DNA: TGTGCCAGCAGCGTAGAACATCCAGATACGCAGTATTTT. Protein: CASSVEHPDTQYF. The chain is built from TRBV9 and TRBJ2-3; D is ambiguous. The CDR3 extends over 13 amino acids. Per the germline V gene, CDR1 is SGDLS and CDR2 is YYNGEE. With 0 bases removed from V and 4 bases from J, the gap between germline ends came to 6 bases.

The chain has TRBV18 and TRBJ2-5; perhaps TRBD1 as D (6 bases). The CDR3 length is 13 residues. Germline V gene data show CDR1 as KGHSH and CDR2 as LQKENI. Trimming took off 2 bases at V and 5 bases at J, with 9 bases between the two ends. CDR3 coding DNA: TGTGCCAGCTCACCAAGAACAGGGGAGACCCAGTACTTC. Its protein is CASSPRTGETQYF.

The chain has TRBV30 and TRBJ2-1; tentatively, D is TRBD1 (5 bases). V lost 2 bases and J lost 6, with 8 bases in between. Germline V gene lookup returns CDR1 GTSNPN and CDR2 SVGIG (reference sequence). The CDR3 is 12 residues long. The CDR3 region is CAWSRRGNEQFF. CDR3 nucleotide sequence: TGTGCCTGGAGTCGTAGGGGCAATGAGCAGTTCTTC.

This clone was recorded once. The CDR3 reads CASSTRQVFNQPQHF. The CDR3 DNA sequence: TGTGCCAGTAGTACGAGACAGGTCTTCAATCAGCCCCAGCATTTT. The rearrangement joins TRBV19 to TRBJ1-5, with D possibly matching TRBD1 (6 bases). The V end lost 4 bases, the J end lost 3 bases, and 13 bases lay between the germline ends. Germline CDR1 reads LNHDA; CDR2 reads SQIVND (reference sequence). The CDR3 totals 15 residues.

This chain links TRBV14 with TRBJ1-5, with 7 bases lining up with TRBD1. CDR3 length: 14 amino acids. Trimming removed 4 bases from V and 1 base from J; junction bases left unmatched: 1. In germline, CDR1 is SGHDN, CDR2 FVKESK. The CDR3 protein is CASSRTGSNQPQHF. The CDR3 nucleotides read TGTGCCAGCAGCCGGACAGGCAGCAATCAGCCCCAGCATTTT. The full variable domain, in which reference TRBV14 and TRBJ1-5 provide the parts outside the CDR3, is EAGVTQFPSHSVIEKGQTVTLRCDPISGHDNLYWYRRVMGKEIKFLLHFVKESKQDESGMPNNRFLAERTGGTYSTLKVQPAELEDSGVYFCASSRTGSNQPQHFGDGTRLSIL.

The CDR3 protein is CAITEGDADEQYF. The CDR3 nucleotides are TGTGCCATCACCGAAGGGGATGCCGACGAGCAGTACTTC. V is TRBV10-3 and J is TRBJ2-5; a weak D match, TRBD1 (5 bases). The DNA end is a closer match to TRBJ2-7, so the J assignment may be wrong. Germline loops: CDR1 ENHRY, CDR2 SYGVKD. The CDR3 runs to 13 residues.

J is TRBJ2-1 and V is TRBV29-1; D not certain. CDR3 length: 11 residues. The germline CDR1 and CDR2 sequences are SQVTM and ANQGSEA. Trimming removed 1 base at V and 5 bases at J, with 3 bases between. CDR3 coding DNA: TGCAGCGTTGAAGCCAACAATGAGCAGTTCTTC. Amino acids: CSVEANNEQFF.

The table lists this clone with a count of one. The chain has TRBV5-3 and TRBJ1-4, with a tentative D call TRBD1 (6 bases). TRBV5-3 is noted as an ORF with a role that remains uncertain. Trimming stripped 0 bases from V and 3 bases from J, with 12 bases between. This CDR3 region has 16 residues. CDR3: CARSLDREKSNEKLFF. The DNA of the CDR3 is TGTGCCAGAAGCTTGGACAGGGAAAAGTCTAATGAAAAACTGTTTTTT.

CDR3 region: CASSLGSNTRQGHGYTF. As DNA, the CDR3 is TGTGCCAGCAGCTTGGGCTCAAATACTCGACAGGGCCATGGCTACACCTTC. The chain links TRBV7-3 to TRBJ1-2, with 7 nucleotides matching TRBD1. The V gene's germline CDR1 is SGHTA and CDR2 FQGTGA. V lost 3 bases to trimming and J lost 6 bases; unmatched junction nucleotides: 16. The CDR3 is made up of 17 amino acids.

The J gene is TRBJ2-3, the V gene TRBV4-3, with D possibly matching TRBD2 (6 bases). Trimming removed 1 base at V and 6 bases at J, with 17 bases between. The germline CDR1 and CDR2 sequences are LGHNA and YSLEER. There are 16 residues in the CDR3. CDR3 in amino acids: CASSQGRTTIWDTQYF. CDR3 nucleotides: TGCGCCAGCAGCCAAGGACGGACTACTATTTGGGATACGCAGTATTTT.

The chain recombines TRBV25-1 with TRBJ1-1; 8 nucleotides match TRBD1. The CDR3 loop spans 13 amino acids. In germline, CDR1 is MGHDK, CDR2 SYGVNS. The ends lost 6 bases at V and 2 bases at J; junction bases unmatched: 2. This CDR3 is CASRTGANTEAFF. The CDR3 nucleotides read TGTGCCAGCAGGACAGGGGCCAACACTGAAGCTTTCTTT.

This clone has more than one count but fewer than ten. Written as DNA, the CDR3 is TGTGCCAGCAGTGAAACAGGGGATCAGCCCCAGCATTTT. This translates into CASSETGDQPQHF. The gene calls are TRBV6-5 and TRBJ1-5; 7 nucleotides line up with TRBD1. With V trimmed by 5 bases and J by 5 bases, 3 bases remained unmatched. Germline loops: CDR1 MNHEY, CDR2 SVGAGI. CDR3 length: 13 residues.

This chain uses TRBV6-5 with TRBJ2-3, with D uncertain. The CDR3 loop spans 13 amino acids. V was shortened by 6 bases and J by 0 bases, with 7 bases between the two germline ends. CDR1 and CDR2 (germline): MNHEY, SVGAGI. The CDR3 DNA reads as TGTGCCAGCAGGGAGCCTAGCACAGATACGCAGTATTTT. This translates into CASREPSTDTQYF.

CDR3 loop: CASSSVAGNPDTQYF. CDR3 bases: TGTGCCAGCAGCTCCGTAGCGGGGAATCCAGATACGCAGTATTTT. The chain joins TRBV7-3 to TRBJ2-3; TRBD2 aligns across 8 bases. This CDR3 comprises 15 residues. Trimming took 4 bases from V and 4 from J; bases not matched to a gene: 7. CDR1 and CDR2 from the germline V gene are SGHTA and FQGTGA.

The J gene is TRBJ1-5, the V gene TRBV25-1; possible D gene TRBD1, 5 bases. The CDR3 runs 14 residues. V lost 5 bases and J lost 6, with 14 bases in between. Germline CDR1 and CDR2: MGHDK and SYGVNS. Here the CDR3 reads CASSSAGQTQPQHF. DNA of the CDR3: TGTGCCAGCAGTTCGGCAGGGCAAACTCAGCCCCAGCATTTT.